Listed below are T cell receptor beta chains from one sample, sequenced in a study of CD8 T cells in ankylosing spondylitis. TCRdb itself ran the 5' RACE reads through MiXCR, one entry per CDR3 protein. The profile covers thousands of distinct CDR3 sequences, with 8.2% appearing a single time and approximately 22% taken by the ten largest. The source material was blood, either unsorted or a sorted T cell fraction (not recorded which). These receptors were collected from a male donor with ankylosing spondylitis or in good health (not recorded which). CDR3s include the opening cysteine and the closing phenylalanine or tryptophan. Each record gives: clone size, J gene, V gene, D gene, CDR3 protein, CDR3 DNA. D genes are given only for firm matches. Not all rows give a size; the values are once, few, many and, for expanded clones, a class.

. TRBJ2-1 TRBV9 TRBD2 CASSDGTSGSVYNEQFF TGTGCCAGCAGCGATGGGACTAGCGGGAGTGTCTACAATGAGCAGTTCTTC
medium-sized TRBJ2-1 TRBV9 TRBD2 CASSPREYNEQFF TGTGCCAGCAGCCCGCGGGAGTACAATGAGCAGTTCTTC
many TRBJ2-2 TRBV9 . CASSVGYNTGELFF TGTGCCAGCAGCGTAGGTTACAACACCGGGGAGCTGTTTTTT
many TRBJ2-1 TRBV9 TRBD2 CASSLGGASYNEQFF TGTGCCAGCAGCCTCGGGGGGGCCTCCTACAATGAGCAGTTCTTC
many TRBJ2-2 TRBV9 . CASTRTGELNTGELFF TGTGCCAGCACCAGAACCGGGGAACTAAACACCGGGGAGCTGTTTTTT
many TRBJ2-1 TRBV9 TRBD2 CASSVAGGRSGDNEQFF TGTGCCAGCAGCGTAGCGGGGGGGCGTAGCGGGGACAATGAGCAGTTCTTC
. TRBJ2-3 TRBV9 . CASSVGGPQYF TGTGCCAGCAGCGTAGGGGGACCGCAGTATTTT
many TRBJ2-2 TRBV9 . CASSVVADTGELFF TGTGCCAGCAGCGTAGTGGCAGACACCGGGGAGCTGTTTTTT
few TRBJ2-1 TRBV9 . CASSAQGPGSYNEQFF TGTGCCAGCAGCGCCCAGGGGCCAGGCTCCTACAATGAGCAGTTCTTC
. TRBJ2-3 TRBV9 . CASSPPMVDTQYF TGTGCCAGCAGCCCCCCCATGGTCGATACGCAGTATTTT
many TRBJ2-5 TRBV9 TRBD2 CASSGSGTTETQYF TGTGCCAGCAGCGGGTCCGGGACTACAGAGACCCAGTACTTC
many TRBJ2-3 TRBV9 . CASSVEGADTQYF TGTGCCAGCAGCGTAGAAGGGGCAGATACGCAGTATTTT
many TRBJ2-3 TRBV9 . CASSRNDADTQYF TGTGCCAGCAGCAGGAATGATGCAGATACGCAGTATTTT
many TRBJ2-3 TRBV9 . CASSAGSTDTQYF TGTGCCAGCAGCGCCGGGAGCACAGATACGCAGTATTTT
medium-sized TRBJ1-3 TRBV9 . CASSPPVSSGNTIYF TGTGCCAGCAGCCCGCCAGTTTCCTCTGGAAACACCATATATTTT
medium-sized TRBJ2-5 TRBV9 . CASSPLGGGVQETQYF TGTGCCAGCAGCCCCCTGGGGGGCGGGGTACAAGAGACCCAGTACTTC